In this sample, the clone carrying this TCR beta chain turned up many times. The data are from a study of T-cell memory formation after mild COVID-19. MiXCR, run by TCRdb on the 5' RACE reads, gives a single entry per CDR3 protein. Counted here are about 100,000 distinct CDR3 sequences, 15% to 20% occurring once; the ten biggest clones make up roughly 5.5%. What was sequenced was PBMCs or a T cell subset sorted from them (not recorded which). The receptor was isolated from a man younger than 35 who had mild COVID-19 (a few samples of this study predate the infection). Cell type and time point are not known.

This chain's CDR3 is CASKIDTGELFF. In DNA, the CDR3 is TGCGCCAGCAAAATAGACACCGGGGAGCTGTTTTTT. This chain uses TRBV5-1 with TRBJ2-2; D not certain. Per germline, CDR1 SGHRS and CDR2 YFSETQ. The CDR3 is 12 residues long. The V end lost 6 bases, the J end lost 3 bases, and 6 bases lay between the germline ends.